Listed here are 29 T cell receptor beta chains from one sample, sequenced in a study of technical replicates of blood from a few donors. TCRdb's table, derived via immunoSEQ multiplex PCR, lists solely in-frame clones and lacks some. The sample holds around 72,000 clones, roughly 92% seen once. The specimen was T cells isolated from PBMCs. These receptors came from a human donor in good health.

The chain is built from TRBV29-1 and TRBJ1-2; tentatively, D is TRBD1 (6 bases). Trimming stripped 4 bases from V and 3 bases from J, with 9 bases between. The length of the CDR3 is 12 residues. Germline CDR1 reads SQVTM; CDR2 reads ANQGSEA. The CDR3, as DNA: TGCAGCGTTGTTTCAGGGGACTATGGCTACACCTTC. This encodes CSVVSGDYGYTF.

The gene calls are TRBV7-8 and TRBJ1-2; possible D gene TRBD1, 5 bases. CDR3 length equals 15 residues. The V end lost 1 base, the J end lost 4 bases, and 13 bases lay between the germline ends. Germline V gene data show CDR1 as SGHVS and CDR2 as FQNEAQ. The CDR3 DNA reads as TGTGCCAGCAGCTTAGGGGCCCGGGGGACCTATGGCTACACCTTC. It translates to CASSLGARGTYGYTF.

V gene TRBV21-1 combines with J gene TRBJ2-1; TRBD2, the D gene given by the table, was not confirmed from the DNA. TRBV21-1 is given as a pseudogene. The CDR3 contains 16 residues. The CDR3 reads CASSKVRIIAYNEQFF. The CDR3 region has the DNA TGTGCCAGCAGCAAAGTGCGCATTATCGCCTACAATGAGCAGTTCTTC.

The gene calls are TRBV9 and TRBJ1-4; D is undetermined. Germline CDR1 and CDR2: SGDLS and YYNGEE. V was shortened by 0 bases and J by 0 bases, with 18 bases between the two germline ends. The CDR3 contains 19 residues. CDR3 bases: TGTGCCAGCAGCGTAGATGATCAGAATAGCATTGCAACTAATGAAAAACTGTTTTTT. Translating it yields CASSVDDQNSIATNEKLFF.

CDR3 sequence: CATSGLTGSTEAFF. CDR3 nucleotide sequence: TGTGCCACCAGCGGGTTGACAGGGTCCACTGAAGCTTTCTTT. V is TRBV15 and J is TRBJ1-1; 7 bases are shared with TRBD1. Per germline, CDR1 LNHNV and CDR2 YYDKDF (reference sequence). V shed 5 bases and J 4 bases; nucleotides not matched to a gene: 7. This CDR3 is 14 amino acids long.

The CDR3, as DNA: TGTGCCAGCAGCCTCGCTAGCGGAGCCTACGAGCAGTACTTC. Encoded protein: CASSLASGAYEQYF. The V gene is TRBV6-6, the J gene TRBJ2-7, with 7 bases matching TRBD2. Unmatched junction bases numbered 7, after V lost 6 bases and J lost 2 bases. Germline CDR1 MNHNY, CDR2 SVGAGI (reference sequence). The CDR3 sequence is 14 residues long.

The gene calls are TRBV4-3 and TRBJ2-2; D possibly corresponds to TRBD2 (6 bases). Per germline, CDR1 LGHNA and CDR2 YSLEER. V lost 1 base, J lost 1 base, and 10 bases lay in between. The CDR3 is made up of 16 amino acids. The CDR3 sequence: CASSQVPGVNTGELFF. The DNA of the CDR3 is TGCGCCAGCAGCCAAGTTCCGGGGGTGAACACCGGGGAGCTGTTTTTT.

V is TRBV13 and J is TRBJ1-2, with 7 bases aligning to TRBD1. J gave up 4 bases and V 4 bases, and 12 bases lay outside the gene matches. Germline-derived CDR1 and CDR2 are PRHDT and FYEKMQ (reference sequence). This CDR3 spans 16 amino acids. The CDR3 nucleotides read TGTGCCAGCAGCTCGCTAACAGGGGTTTATAGCTATGGCTACACCTTC. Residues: CASSSLTGVYSYGYTF.

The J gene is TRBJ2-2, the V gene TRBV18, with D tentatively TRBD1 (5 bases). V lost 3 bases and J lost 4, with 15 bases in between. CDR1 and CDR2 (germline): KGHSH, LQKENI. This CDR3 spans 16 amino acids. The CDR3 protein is CASSPSRGWVTGELFF. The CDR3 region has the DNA TGTGCCAGCTCACCTTCAAGGGGCTGGGTCACCGGGGAGCTGTTTTTT.

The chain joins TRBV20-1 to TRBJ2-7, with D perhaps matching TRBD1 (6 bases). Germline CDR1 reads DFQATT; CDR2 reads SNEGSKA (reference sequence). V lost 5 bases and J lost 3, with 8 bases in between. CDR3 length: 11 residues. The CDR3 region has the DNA TGCAGTGCTGGACAGAACTACGAGCAGTACTTC. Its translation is CSAGQNYEQYF.

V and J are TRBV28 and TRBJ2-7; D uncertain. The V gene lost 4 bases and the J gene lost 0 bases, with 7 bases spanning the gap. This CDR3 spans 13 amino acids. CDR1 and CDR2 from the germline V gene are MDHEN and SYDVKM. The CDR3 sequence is CASSSPLSYEQYF. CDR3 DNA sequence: TGTGCCAGCAGTTCCCCTCTCTCCTACGAGCAGTACTTC.

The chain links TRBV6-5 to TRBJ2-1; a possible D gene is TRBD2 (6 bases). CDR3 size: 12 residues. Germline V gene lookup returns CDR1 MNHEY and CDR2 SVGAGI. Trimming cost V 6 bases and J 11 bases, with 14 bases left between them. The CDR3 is CASRKAGGQQFF. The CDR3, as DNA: TGTGCCAGCAGGAAGGCCGGGGGACAGCAGTTCTTC.

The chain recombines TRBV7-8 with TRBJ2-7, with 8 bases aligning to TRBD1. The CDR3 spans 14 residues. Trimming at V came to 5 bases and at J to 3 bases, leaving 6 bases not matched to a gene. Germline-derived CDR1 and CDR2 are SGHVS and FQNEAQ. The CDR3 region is CASSLQQGGYEQYF. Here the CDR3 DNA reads TGTGCCAGCAGCCTTCAACAGGGGGGCTACGAGCAGTACTTC. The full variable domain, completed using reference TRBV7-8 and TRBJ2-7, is GAGVSQSPRYKVAKRGQDVALRCDPISGHVSLFWYQQALGQGPEFLTYFQNEAQLDKSGLPSDRFFAERPEGSVSTLKIQRTQQEDSAVYLCASSLQQGGYEQYFGPGTRLTVT.

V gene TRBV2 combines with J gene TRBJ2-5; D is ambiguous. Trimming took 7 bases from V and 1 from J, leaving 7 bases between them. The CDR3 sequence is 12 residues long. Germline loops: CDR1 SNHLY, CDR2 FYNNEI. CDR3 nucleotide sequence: TGTGCCAGCACCGTCGGCCAAGAGACCCAGTACTTC. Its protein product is CASTVGQETQYF.

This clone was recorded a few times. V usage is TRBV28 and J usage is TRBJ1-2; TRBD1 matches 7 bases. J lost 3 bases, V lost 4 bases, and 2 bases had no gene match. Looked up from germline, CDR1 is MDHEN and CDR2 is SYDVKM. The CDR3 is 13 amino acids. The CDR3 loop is CASSSTGDYGYTF. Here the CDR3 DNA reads TGTGCCAGCAGTTCCACAGGGGACTATGGCTACACCTTC.

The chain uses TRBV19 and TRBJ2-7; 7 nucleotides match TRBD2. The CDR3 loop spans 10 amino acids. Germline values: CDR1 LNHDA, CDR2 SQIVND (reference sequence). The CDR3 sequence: CAGRVDEQYF. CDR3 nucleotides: TGTGCTGGGAGGGTCGACGAGCAGTACTTC.

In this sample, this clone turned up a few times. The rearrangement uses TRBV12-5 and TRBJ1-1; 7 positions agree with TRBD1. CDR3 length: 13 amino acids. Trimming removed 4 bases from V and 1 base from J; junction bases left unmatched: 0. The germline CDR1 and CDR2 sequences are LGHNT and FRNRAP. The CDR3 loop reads CASGWDRNTEAFF. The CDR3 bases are TGTGCTAGTGGTTGGGACAGGAACACTGAAGCTTTCTTT.

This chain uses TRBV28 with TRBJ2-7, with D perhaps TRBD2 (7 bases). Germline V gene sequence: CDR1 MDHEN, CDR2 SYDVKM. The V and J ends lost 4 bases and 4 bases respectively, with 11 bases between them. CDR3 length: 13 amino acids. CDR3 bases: TGTGCCAGCAGTTCCGGGGGGACATACGAGCAGTACTTC. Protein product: CASSSGGTYEQYF.

CDR3 bases: TGTGCCAGCAGTTACTACTCGACTAGCGGAGGGGCGGATACGCAGTATTTT. It is translated as CASSYYSTSGGADTQYF. The chain carries TRBV27 and TRBJ2-3; 9 bases are shared with TRBD2. Germline CDR1 is MNHEY and CDR2 is SMNVEV (reference sequence). CDR3 length: 17 residues. V shed 4 bases, J shed 6 bases, and the junction held 14 bases outside the gene matches.

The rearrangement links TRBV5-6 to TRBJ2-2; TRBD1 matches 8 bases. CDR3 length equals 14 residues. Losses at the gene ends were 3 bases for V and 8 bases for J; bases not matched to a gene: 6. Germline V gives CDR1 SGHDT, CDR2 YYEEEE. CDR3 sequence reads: CASSSGTGNGELFF. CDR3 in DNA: TGTGCCAGCAGCTCCGGGACAGGAAATGGGGAGCTGTTTTTT.

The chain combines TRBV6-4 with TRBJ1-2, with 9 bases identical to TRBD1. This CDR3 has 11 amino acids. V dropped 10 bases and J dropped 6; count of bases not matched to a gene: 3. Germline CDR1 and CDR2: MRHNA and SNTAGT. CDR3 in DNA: TGTGCCACCCGACAGGGGGATGGCTACACCTTC. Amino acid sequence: CATRQGDGYTF.

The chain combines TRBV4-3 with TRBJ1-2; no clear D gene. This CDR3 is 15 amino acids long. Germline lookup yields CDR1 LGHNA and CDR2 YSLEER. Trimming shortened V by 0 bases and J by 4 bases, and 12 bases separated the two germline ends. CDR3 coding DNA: TGCGCCAGCAGCCAAGACTTTGGGCAGATCTATGGCTACACCTTC. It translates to CASSQDFGQIYGYTF.

CDR3: CASSLGLALTDTQYF. The CDR3 coding sequence is TGTGCCAGCAGCTTAGGACTAGCGTTAACAGATACGCAGTATTTT. The gene calls are TRBV7-2 and TRBJ2-3, with 8 bases lining up with TRBD2. The CDR3 is 15 amino acids. Per germline, CDR1 SGHTA and CDR2 FQGNSA. Trimming at V came to 1 base and at J to 3 bases, leaving 3 bases not matched to a gene.

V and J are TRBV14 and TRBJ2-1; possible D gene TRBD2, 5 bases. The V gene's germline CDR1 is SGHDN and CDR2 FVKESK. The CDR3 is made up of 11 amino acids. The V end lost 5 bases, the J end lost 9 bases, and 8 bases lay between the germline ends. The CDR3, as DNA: TGTGCCAGCAGCTTAGGAGGTGAGCAGTTCTTC. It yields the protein CASSLGGEQFF. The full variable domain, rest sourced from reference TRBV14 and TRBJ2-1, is EAGVTQFPSHSVIEKGQTVTLRCDPISGHDNLYWYRRVMGKEIKFLLHFVKESKQDESGMPNNRFLAERTGGTYSTLKVQPAELEDSGVYFCASSLGGEQFFGPGTRLTVL.

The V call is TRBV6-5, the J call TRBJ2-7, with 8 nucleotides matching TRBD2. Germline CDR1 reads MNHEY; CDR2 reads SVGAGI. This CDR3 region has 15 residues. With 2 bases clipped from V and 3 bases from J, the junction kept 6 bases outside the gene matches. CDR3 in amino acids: CASSYLAGSFYEQYF. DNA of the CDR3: TGTGCCAGCAGTTACCTAGCGGGTTCTTTCTACGAGCAGTACTTC.

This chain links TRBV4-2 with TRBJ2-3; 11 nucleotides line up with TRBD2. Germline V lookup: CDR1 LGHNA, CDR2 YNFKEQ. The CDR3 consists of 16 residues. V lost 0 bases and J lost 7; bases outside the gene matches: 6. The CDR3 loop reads CASSQDLTSGANTQYF. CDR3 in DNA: TGTGCCAGCAGCCAAGATCTGACTAGCGGGGCAAATACGCAGTATTTT.

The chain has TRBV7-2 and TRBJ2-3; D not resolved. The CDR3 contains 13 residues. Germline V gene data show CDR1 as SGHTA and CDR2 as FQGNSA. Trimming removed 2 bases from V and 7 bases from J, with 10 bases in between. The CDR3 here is CASSLKVEHTQYF. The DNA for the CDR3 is TGTGCCAGCAGCTTAAAGGTGGAGCATACGCAGTATTTT.

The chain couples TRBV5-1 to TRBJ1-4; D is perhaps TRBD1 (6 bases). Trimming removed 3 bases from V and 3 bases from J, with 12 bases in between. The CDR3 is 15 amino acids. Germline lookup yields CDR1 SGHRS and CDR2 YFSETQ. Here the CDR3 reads CASSSRGAPNEKLFF. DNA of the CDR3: TGCGCCAGCAGCTCTCGGGGGGCGCCTAATGAAAAACTGTTTTTT.

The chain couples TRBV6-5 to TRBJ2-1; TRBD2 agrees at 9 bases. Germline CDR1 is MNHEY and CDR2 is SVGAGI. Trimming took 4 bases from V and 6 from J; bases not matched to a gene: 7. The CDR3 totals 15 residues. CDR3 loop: CASSSPPAGGNEQFF. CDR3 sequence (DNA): TGTGCCAGCAGTTCACCCCCAGCGGGAGGCAATGAGCAGTTCTTC.